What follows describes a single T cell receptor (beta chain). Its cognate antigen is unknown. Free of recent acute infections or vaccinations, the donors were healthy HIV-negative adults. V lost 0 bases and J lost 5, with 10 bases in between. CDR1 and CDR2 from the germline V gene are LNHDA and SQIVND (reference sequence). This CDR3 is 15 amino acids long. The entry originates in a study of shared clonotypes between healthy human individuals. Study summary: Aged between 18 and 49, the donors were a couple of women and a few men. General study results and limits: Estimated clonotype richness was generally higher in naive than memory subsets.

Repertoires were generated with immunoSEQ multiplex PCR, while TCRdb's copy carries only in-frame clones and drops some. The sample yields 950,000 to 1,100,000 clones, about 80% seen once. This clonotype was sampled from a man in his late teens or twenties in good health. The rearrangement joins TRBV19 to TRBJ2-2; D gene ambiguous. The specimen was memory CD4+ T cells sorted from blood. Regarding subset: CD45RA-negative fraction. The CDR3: CASSIENSRTGELFF. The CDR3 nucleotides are TGTGCCAGTAGTATAGAGAACAGCCGAACCGGGGAGCTGTTTTTT.